These 21 T cell receptor beta chains came from one sample sequenced in a study of shared clonotypes between healthy human individuals. The repertoire was sequenced with immunoSEQ multiplex PCR; TCRdb's copy has only in-frame clones and lacks some. Of over a million clones in the sample, under 99% are singletons; the top ten hold roughly 0.45%. Sequencing was performed on naive CD4+ T cells sorted from blood. Subset specified: CD45RA+ positively selected. The receptors derive from a man aged 25 to 45 in good health.

The V call is TRBV20-1, the J call TRBJ1-1; D call uncertain. Germline CDR1 and CDR2: DFQATT and SNEGSKA (reference sequence). Trimming removed 6 bases at V and 1 base at J, with 6 bases between. The CDR3 consists of 11 residues. In DNA, the CDR3 is TGCAGTGCCAAAAGGAACACTGAAGCTTTCTTT. Translation gives CSAKRNTEAFF.

This chain uses TRBV7-9 with TRBJ2-1, with D possibly TRBD1 on 5 matching bases. Germline V gives CDR1 SEHNR, CDR2 FQNEAQ (reference sequence). The CDR3 contains 15 residues. Trimming took 2 bases from V and 7 from J, leaving 15 bases between them. Here the CDR3 reads CASSLQGRLPNEQFF. The CDR3 DNA reads as TGTGCCAGCAGCTTACAGGGAAGGTTGCCGAATGAGCAGTTCTTC. Using reference TRBV7-9 and TRBJ2-1 for the parts outside the CDR3, the full variable domain is DTGVSQNPRHKITKRGQNVTFRCDPISEHNRLYWYRQTLGQGPEFLTYFQNEAQLEKSRLLSDRFSAERPKGSFSTLEIQRTEQGDSAMYLCASSLQGRLPNEQFFGPGTRLTVL.

The chain uses TRBV11-3 and TRBJ2-7; 16 positions match TRBD2. Germline trimming cut 5 bases from V and 12 bases from J; bases unmatched to any gene: 7. The germline gives CDR1 SGHNT, CDR2 YENEEA. CDR3 length: 14 amino acids. CDR3 sequence reads: CASSPSGLAGGSYF. The CDR3 region has the DNA TGTGCCAGCAGCCCTTCGGGACTAGCGGGGGGGTCGTACTTC.

The chain joins TRBV11-3 to TRBJ2-5; TRBD2 agrees at 10 bases. The CDR3 length is 16 residues. CDR1 and CDR2 from the germline V gene are SGHNT and YENEEA. V dropped 1 base and J dropped 5; count of bases not matched to a gene: 7. DNA for the CDR3: TGTGCCAGCAGCTTAGTCTTGAGCGGGAGGGAGGAGACCCAGTACTTC. Residues: CASSLVLSGREETQYF.

The chain has TRBV2 and TRBJ1-4; 7 bases line up with TRBD1. V gave up 7 bases and J gave up 6 bases; unmatched junction bases: 11. Looked up from germline, CDR1 is SNHLY and CDR2 is FYNNEI. The CDR3 runs 15 residues. The CDR3 loop is CASTRQGLSDEKLFF. In DNA, the CDR3 is TGTGCCAGCACCCGACAGGGATTATCTGATGAAAAACTGTTTTTT. Combining the CDR3 with reference TRBV2 and TRBJ1-4 gives the whole variable domain EPEVTQTPSHQVTQMGQEVILRCVPISNHLYFYWYRQILGQKVEFLVSFYNNEISEKSEIFDDQFSVERPDGSNFTLKIRSTKLEDSAMYFCASTRQGLSDEKLFFGSGTQLSVL.

This rearrangement joins TRBV28 to TRBJ1-1; 9 bases agree with TRBD1. This CDR3 has 16 residues. V gave up 5 bases and J gave up 3 bases; unmatched junction bases: 10. Germline V gene sequence: CDR1 MDHEN, CDR2 SYDVKM. The CDR3 DNA sequence: TGTGCCAGCAGTGTGGAACAGGGGGCCTCTGACACTGAAGCTTTCTTT. Protein product: CASSVEQGASDTEAFF.

A remark on this clone: Other DNA sequences from this sample encode an identical CDR3 as well. The CDR3 spells CATSRDLGSTDTQYF. The DNA for the CDR3 is TGTGCCACCAGCAGAGATCTAGGTAGCACAGATACGCAGTATTTT. The chain recombines TRBV15 with TRBJ2-3; D uncertain. V was pared by 0 bases and J by 0 bases, with 7 bases between. The length of the CDR3 is 15 residues. Germline V gives CDR1 LNHNV, CDR2 YYDKDF (reference sequence).

The rearrangement uses TRBV11-3 and TRBJ2-7, with D uncertain. The CDR3 has 13 residues. Germline CDR1 and CDR2: SGHNT and YENEEA. Trimming stripped 5 bases from V and 7 bases from J, with 15 bases between. CDR3 DNA: TGTGCCAGCAGCCCGCACACCGTCGAGGAGCAGTACTTC. Protein product: CASSPHTVEEQYF.

A single count supports this clone. The gene calls are TRBV27 and TRBJ2-3; TRBD1 matches 7 bases. The CDR3 has 14 residues. Germline loops: CDR1 MNHEY, CDR2 SMNVEV (reference sequence). V gave up 7 bases and J gave up 2 bases; unmatched junction bases: 6. CDR3 protein: CASNRQGPTDTQYF. CDR3 nucleotides: TGTGCCAGCAATCGACAGGGTCCCACAGATACGCAGTATTTT.

The chain uses TRBV28 and TRBJ1-5, with TRBD1 identical over 9 bases. Germline-derived CDR1 and CDR2 are MDHEN and SYDVKM. The CDR3 is 15 residues long. V dropped 4 bases and J dropped 3; count of bases not matched to a gene: 4. In nucleotides, the CDR3 is TGTGCCAGCAGTTCTGGACAGGGGAACAATCAGCCCCAGCATTTT. Translated: CASSSGQGNNQPQHF.

J is TRBJ1-4 and V is TRBV28; no clear D gene. With 8 bases removed from V and 1 base from J, the gap between germline ends came to 11 bases. This CDR3 contains 14 residues. From germline, CDR1 is MDHEN and CDR2 SYDVKM. CDR3 sequence (DNA): TGTGCCAGCTGTAATCGGGGAACTAATGAAAAACTGTTTTTT. It yields the protein CASCNRGTNEKLFF.

This chain connects TRBV6-5 to TRBJ2-1, with 10 bases fitting TRBD2. The CDR3 is made up of 13 amino acids. Germline V lookup: CDR1 MNHEY, CDR2 SVGAGI. After removal of 6 bases from V and 14 bases from J, the junction contained 10 bases not matched to a gene. The CDR3 bases are TGTGCCAGCAGAATGCCTTCTAGCGGGAGAAAGTTCTTC. Its protein product is CASRMPSSGRKFF.

This sequence joins TRBV5-1 and TRBJ2-1; tentative D call: TRBD1 (5 bases). The CDR3 runs to 15 residues. Germline V gives CDR1 SGHRS, CDR2 YFSETQ. V was pared by 4 bases and J by 3 bases, with 14 bases between. CDR3 in amino acids: CASSLASRGYNEQFF. In nucleotides, the CDR3 is TGCGCCAGCAGCCTGGCCTCAAGGGGCTACAATGAGCAGTTCTTC. The full variable domain, rest sourced from reference TRBV5-1 and TRBJ2-1, is KAGVTQTPRYLIKTRGQQVTLSCSPISGHRSVSWYQQTPGQGLQFLFEYFSETQRNKGNFPGRFSGRQFSNSRSEMNVSTLELGDSALYLCASSLASRGYNEQFFGPGTRLTVL.

V is TRBV5-1 and J is TRBJ2-7, with D perhaps TRBD2 (5 bases). CDR3 length: 14 amino acids. With 3 bases removed from V and 2 bases from J, the gap between germline ends came to 12 bases. Germline V gene sequence: CDR1 SGHRS, CDR2 YFSETQ. The CDR3 loop reads CASSSGNGAYEQYF. The CDR3 DNA is TGCGCCAGCAGCTCGGGAAATGGGGCCTACGAGCAGTACTTC.

V usage is TRBV7-9 and J usage is TRBJ2-2; 10 positions match TRBD2. The V and J ends lost 5 bases and 7 bases, in that order; junction bases with no gene match: 4. Germline values: CDR1 SEHNR, CDR2 FQNEAQ (reference sequence). CDR3 length equals 14 residues. The CDR3 DNA reads as TGTGCCAGCAGCCAGCTAGCGGGAGTCGGGGAGCTGTTTTTT. Protein product: CASSQLAGVGELFF.

On this clone: Other DNA sequences within the sample encode an identical CDR3. The chain joins TRBV11-3 to TRBJ2-3; D remains ambiguous. V dropped 5 bases and J dropped 4 bases, with 7 bases sitting between them. The CDR3 is 12 amino acids. Germline CDR1 reads SGHNT; CDR2 reads YENEEA. CDR3 coding DNA: TGTGCCAGCAGCCTTGACCCAGATACGCAGTATTTT. Amino acids: CASSLDPDTQYF.

The gene calls are TRBV20-1 and TRBJ2-7, with D perhaps matching TRBD1 (5 bases). The V gene lost 3 bases and the J gene lost 6 bases, with 9 bases spanning the gap. CDR3 length equals 11 residues. The V gene's germline CDR1 is DFQATT and CDR2 SNEGSKA (reference sequence). CDR3 loop: CSARDNTEQYF. The CDR3 nucleotides are TGCAGTGCTAGGGACAACACCGAGCAGTACTTC.

V is TRBV2 and J is TRBJ1-4, with D possibly matching TRBD1 (5 bases). CDR1 and CDR2 (germline): SNHLY, FYNNEI. The CDR3 totals 14 residues. V was shortened by 8 bases and J by 8 bases, with 18 bases between the two germline ends. CDR3 sequence: CASHVGDGIEKLFF. DNA for the CDR3: TGTGCCAGCCACGTGGGGGACGGTATAGAAAAACTGTTTTTT.

V and J are TRBV28 and TRBJ2-1, with 7 bases matching TRBD2. Germline assignment: CDR1 MDHEN and CDR2 SYDVKM. The CDR3 covers 15 residues. J gave up 7 bases and V 7 bases, and 13 bases lay outside the gene matches. DNA for the CDR3: TGTGCCAGCAACCCCATGGGGAGGGCCGGGAATGAGCAGTTCTTC. Its translation is CASNPMGRAGNEQFF. Supplemented by reference TRBV28 and TRBJ2-1, the full variable domain reads DVKVTQSSRYLVKRTGEKVFLECVQDMDHENMFWYRQDPGLGLRLIYFSYDVKMKEKGDIPEGYSVSREKKERFSLILESASTNQTSMYLCASNPMGRAGNEQFFGPGTRLTVL.

CDR3 residues: CASTPDPYSNTQYF. CDR3 nucleotides: TGTGCCAGCACCCCCGATCCCTATTCCAATACGCAGTATTTT. The J gene is TRBJ2-3, the V gene TRBV9; D is unresolved. This CDR3 has 14 amino acids. V was shortened by 6 bases and J by 7 bases, with 18 bases between the two germline ends. Per the germline V gene, CDR1 is SGDLS and CDR2 is YYNGEE.

The chain joins TRBV7-8 to TRBJ2-1; D may match TRBD1 or TRBD2 (5 bases each). CDR1 and CDR2 (germline): SGHVS, FQNEAQ. The CDR3 sequence is 12 residues long. Deletions cut 8 bases from V and 2 bases from J, with 7 bases between. DNA for the CDR3: TGTGCCAGCGGGGGAACCTACAATGAGCAGTTCTTC. It encodes CASGGTYNEQFF. The full variable domain, completed using reference TRBV7-8 and TRBJ2-1, is GAGVSQSPRYKVAKRGQDVALRCDPISGHVSLFWYQQALGQGPEFLTYFQNEAQLDKSGLPSDRFFAERPEGSVSTLKIQRTQQEDSAVYLCASGGTYNEQFFGPGTRLTVL.